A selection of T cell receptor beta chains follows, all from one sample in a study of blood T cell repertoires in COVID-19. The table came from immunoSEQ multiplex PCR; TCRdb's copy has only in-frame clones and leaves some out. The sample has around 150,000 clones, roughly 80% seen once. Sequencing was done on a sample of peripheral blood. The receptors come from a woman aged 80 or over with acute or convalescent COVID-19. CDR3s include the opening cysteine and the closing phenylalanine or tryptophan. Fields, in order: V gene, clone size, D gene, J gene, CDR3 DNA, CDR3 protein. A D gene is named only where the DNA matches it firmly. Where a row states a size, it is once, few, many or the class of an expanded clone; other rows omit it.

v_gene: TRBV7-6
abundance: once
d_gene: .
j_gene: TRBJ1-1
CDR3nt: TGTGCCAGCAGCTTAGGGGGGCGTGGGACGAACACTGAAGCTTTCTTT
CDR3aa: CASSLGGRGTNTEAFF

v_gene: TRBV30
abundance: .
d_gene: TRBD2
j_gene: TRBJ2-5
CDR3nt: TGTGCCGGACCTGCTCAGCGGGAGGGGGAGACCCAGTACTTC
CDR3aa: CAGPAQREGETQYF

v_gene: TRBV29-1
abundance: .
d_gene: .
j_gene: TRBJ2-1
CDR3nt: TGCAGCGTTGGAGGCGGATACAATGAGCAGTTCTTC
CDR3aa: CSVGGGYNEQFF

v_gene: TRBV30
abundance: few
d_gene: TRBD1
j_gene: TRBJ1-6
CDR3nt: TGTGCCTGGAGGGGACAGCGAAATTCACCCCTCCACTTT
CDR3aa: CAWRGQRNSPLHF

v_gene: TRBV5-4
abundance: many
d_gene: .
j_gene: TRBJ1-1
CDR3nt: TGTGCCAGCAAAAGGGGTGGCGCCTGGGGTAGGGCTTTCTTT
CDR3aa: CASKRGGAWGRAFF

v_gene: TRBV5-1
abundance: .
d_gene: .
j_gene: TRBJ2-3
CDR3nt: TGCGCCAGCAGCTTGGGGGCTAGCGCGGACACAGATACGCAGTATTTT
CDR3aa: CASSLGASADTDTQYF

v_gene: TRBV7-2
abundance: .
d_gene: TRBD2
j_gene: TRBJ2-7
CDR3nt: TGTGCCAGCAGCTTAAATTCGGGGGGATTGGGCGAGCAGTACTTC
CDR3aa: CASSLNSGGLGEQYF

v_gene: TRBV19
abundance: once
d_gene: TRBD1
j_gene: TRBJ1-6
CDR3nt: TGTGCCAGTAGTCCCGAGGACAGGGGAAATTCACCCCTCCACTTT
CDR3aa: CASSPEDRGNSPLHF

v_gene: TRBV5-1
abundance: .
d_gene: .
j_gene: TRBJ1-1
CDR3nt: TGCGCCAGCAGCTTGGGTACAGGGTTTGTCATGAACACTGAAGCTTTCTTT
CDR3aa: CASSLGTGFVMNTEAFF

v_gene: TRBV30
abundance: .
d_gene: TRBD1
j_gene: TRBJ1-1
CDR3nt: TGTGCCTGGAGGGCCCTGGAGGGGGCGAACACTGAAGCTTTCTTT
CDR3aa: CAWRALEGANTEAFF

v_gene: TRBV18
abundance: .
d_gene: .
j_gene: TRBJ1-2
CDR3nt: TGTGCCAGCTCCCCAGGGGACAATGGCTACACCTTC
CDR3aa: CASSPGDNGYTF

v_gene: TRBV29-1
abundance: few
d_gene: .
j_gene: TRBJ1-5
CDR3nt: TGCAGCGTCGGTGAAGGGGGCAATCAGCCCCAGCATTTT
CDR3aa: CSVGEGGNQPQHF

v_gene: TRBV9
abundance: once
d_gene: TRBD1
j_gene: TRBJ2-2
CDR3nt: TGTGCCAGCAGCACAGGGACAGCGACCACCGGGGAGCTGTTTTTT
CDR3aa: CASSTGTATTGELFF

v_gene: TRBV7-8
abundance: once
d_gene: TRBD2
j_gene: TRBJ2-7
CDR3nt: TGTGCCAGCAGCTCATTAGCGGGAGCGATGATCGGCGAGCAGTACTTC
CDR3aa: CASSSLAGAMIGEQYF